The 20 T cell receptor beta chains given below trace back to one sample, sequenced in a study of tissue T cells after allogeneic stem cell transplantation. Profiled with immunoSEQ multiplex PCR; TCRdb holds only in-frame clones, not every one. The sample records 7,000 to 9,500 clones, 60% to 80% being singletons. Sequenced input: blood. Receptors were obtained from a female BALB/c mouse in good health. The MHC haplotype recorded for the strain is H2-d.

Comments on this clone: These gene names are mouse names. Read data end 1 residue before the CDR3 end; the end is taken from the germline J gene. The V call is TRBV1, the J call TRBJ1-5, with D hard to call. Trimming cost V 6 bases and J 3 bases, with 12 bases left between them. CDR1 and CDR2 from the germline V gene are NSQYPW and LRSPGD (reference sequence). The CDR3 runs 14 residues. CDR3 residues: CTCSEGGGNQAPLF. The DNA read from the CDR3 is TGCACCTGCAGCGAAGGAGGAGGCAACCAGGCTCCGCTT.

Remarks on this clone: Any gene name here is a mouse gene name. The read finishes 1 residue shy of the CDR3 end, and the germline J gene is used to complete it. The chain joins TRBV20 to TRBJ2-1, with 8 nucleotides matching TRBD2. Germline V lookup: CDR1 GFQATS, CDR2 STVNSAI. The CDR3 runs to 13 residues. V trimming: 7 bases; J trimming: 3 bases; junction bases outside the gene matches: 5. The chain's CDR3 is CGVIWGAYAEQFF. Incomplete CDR3 DNA: TGTGGTGTTATCTGGGGGGCCTATGCTGAGCAGTTC.

As to this clone: The gene symbols are mouse symbols. The read falls 1 residue short of the CDR3 end, and the missing part is taken from the germline J gene. The chain recombines TRBV13-2 with TRBJ1-4, with TRBD1 identical over 7 bases. This CDR3 comprises 13 residues. CDR1 and CDR2 from the germline V gene are NNHNN and SYGAGS (reference sequence). With 7 bases clipped from V and 4 bases from J, the junction kept 4 bases outside the gene matches. The sequenced part of the CDR3 DNA is TGTGCCAGCCGGGACAGAATCAACGAAAGATTATTT. Residues: CASRDRINERLF. The whole CDR3 region reads CASRDRINERLFF.

Regarding this clone: Mouse gene names apply. The CDR3 is cut off 1 residue early in the read; its end comes from the germline J gene. The chain is built from TRBV5 and TRBJ1-1; 9 bases map to TRBD1. The CDR3 loop spans 15 amino acids. Germline CDR1 and CDR2: LGHNA and YNLKQL (reference sequence). V dropped 4 bases and J dropped 2; count of bases not matched to a gene: 5. CDR3 sequence: CASSPRTGVNTEVFF. CDR3 bases read: TGTGCCAGCAGCCCCCGGACAGGGGTTAACACAGAAGTCTTC.

Comment on this clone: Gene names and germline refer to mouse. The read halts 1 residue ahead of the CDR3 end, with the missing end drawn from the germline J gene. The rearrangement uses TRBV14 and TRBJ1-1; 7 bases align to TRBD1. This CDR3 is 14 amino acids long. Germline V CDR1 and CDR2: SGHDT, FRDEAV. V lost 1 base to trimming and J lost 0 bases; unmatched junction nucleotides: 0. The DNA read from the CDR3 is TGTGCCAGCAGTTTCCAGGGGGCAAACACAGAAGTCTTC. Translated, it gives CASSFQGANTEVF. The full CDR3 sequence reads CASSFQGANTEVFF.

This clone came up a few times. The genes are named according to mouse. The read ends 1 residue early relative to the CDR3; the germline J gene fills the gap. The chain combines TRBV2 with TRBJ1-4, with no clear D. The V gene lost 0 bases and the J gene lost 1 base, with 3 bases spanning the gap. Germline lookup yields CDR1 LGHNA and CDR2 YSYQKL. The CDR3 sequence is 14 residues long. The CDR3 reads CASSQDNSNERLFF. The part of the CDR3 DNA that was read is TGTGCCAGCAGCCAAGACAATTCCAACGAAAGATTATTT. Supplemented by reference TRBV2 and TRBJ1-4, the full variable domain reads DPKIIQKPKYLVAVTGSEKILICEQYLGHNAMYWYRQSAKKPLEFMFSYSYQKLMDNQTASSRFQPQSSKKNHLDLQITALKPDDSATYFCASSQDNSNERLFFGHGTKLSVL.

Comments on this clone: The germline and genes are mouse ones. The CDR3 extends 1 residue past the end of the read, so its final part is completed from the germline J gene. This chain uses TRBV31 with TRBJ1-4; 10 positions match TRBD1. CDR1 is GKSSPN, CDR2 SITVG, per germline. This CDR3 contains 14 residues. J lost 0 bases, V lost 5 bases, and 0 bases had no gene match. CDR3 sequence: CAWGQGVSNERLFF. The CDR3 DNA, read in part, is TGTGCCTGGGGACAGGGGGTTTCCAACGAAAGATTATTT.

A note on this clone: All gene names here are mouse names. The CDR3 is cut off 1 residue early in the read; its end comes from the germline J gene. The gene calls are TRBV19 and TRBJ2-4, with 9 bases identical to TRBD1. The germline V gene has CDR1 FNHDT and CDR2 SITEND (reference sequence). The CDR3 has 13 amino acids. V was pared by 5 bases and J by 3 bases, with 1 base of the junction left unmatched. CDR3: CASRDRGQNTLYF. CDR3 DNA (partial): TGTGCCAGCAGGGACAGGGGACAAAACACCTTGTAC. The variable domain in full, completed from reference TRBV19 and TRBJ2-4, reads GGIITQTPKFLIGQEGQKLTLKCQQNFNHDTMYWYRQDSGKGLRLIYYSITENDLQKGDLSEGYDASREKKSSFSLTVTSAQKNEMAVFLCASRDRGQNTLYFGAGTRLSVL.

Regarding this clone: Each gene name is a mouse one. The CDR3 is cut off 1 residue early in the read; its end comes from the germline J gene. The genes are TRBV20 and TRBJ2-4, with D tentatively TRBD1 (6 bases). Germline lookup yields CDR1 GFQATS and CDR2 STVNSAI. Deletions cut 5 bases from V and 0 bases from J, with 9 bases between. The CDR3 runs to 13 residues. The chain's CDR3 is CGAFRGSQNTLYF. CDR3 DNA (partial): TGTGGTGCTTTCAGGGGTAGTCAAAACACCTTGTAC. Filled out from reference TRBV20 and TRBJ2-4, the complete variable domain reads GALVYQYPRRTICKSGTSMRMECQAVGFQATSVAWYRQSPQKTFELIALSTVNSAIKYEQNFTQEKFPISHPNLSFSSMTVLNAYLEDRGLYLCGAFRGSQNTLYFGAGTRLSVL.

Details on this clone: The genes are named according to mouse. From the germline J gene comes the end of the CDR3, since the read stops 1 residue before it. The chain has TRBV31 and TRBJ1-6; D might be TRBD1 (6 bases). TRBJ1-6 is an ORF; its function is uncertain. Germline CDR1 is GKSSPN and CDR2 is SITVG. Between the trimmed V and J ends, which lost 5 bases and 4 bases, there was a span of 12 bases. The CDR3 runs 14 residues. The CDR3 loop is CAWVQQGYNSPLYF. The DNA read from the CDR3 is TGTGCCTGGGTTCAACAGGGATATAATTCGCCCCTCTAC.

To note about this clone: Gene names refer to mouse genes. The sequenced fragment ends 1 residue before the CDR3 boundary, so the rest is inferred from the germline J gene. The gene calls are TRBV13-2 and TRBJ2-7; 13 bases match TRBD2. This CDR3 has 15 amino acids. From germline, CDR1 is NNHNN and CDR2 SYGAGS (reference sequence). Trimming took 0 bases from V and 6 from J; bases not matched to a gene: 3. CDR3 amino acids: CASGDAGTGGGEQYF. The DNA read from the CDR3 is TGTGCCAGCGGTGATGCTGGGACTGGGGGGGGTGAACAGTAC.

Notes on this clone: The germline and genes are mouse ones. The CDR3 end lies 1 residue beyond the end of the read and is filled in from the germline J gene. The V gene is TRBV31, the J gene TRBJ1-1, with 7 bases lining up with TRBD1. The CDR3 runs to 12 residues. Germline trimming cut 2 bases from V and 4 bases from J; bases unmatched to any gene: 1. The germline CDR1 and CDR2 sequences are GKSSPN and SITVG. Incomplete CDR3 DNA: TGTGCCTGGAGTTCAGGGGGCACAGAAGTCTTC. Protein sequence: CAWSSGGTEVF. The whole CDR3 reads CAWSSGGTEVFF. The full variable domain, its missing parts supplied by reference TRBV31 and TRBJ1-1, is AQTIHQWPVAEIKAVGSPLSLGCTIKGKSSPNLYWYWQATGGTLQQLFYSITVGQVESVVQLNLSASRPKDDQFILSTEKLLLSHSGFYLCAWSSGGTEVFFGKGTRLTVV.

This clone was seen a few times. Gene labels here are mouse ones. CDR3: CSSREDWGLYEQYF. CDR3 bases read: TGTAGTTCTAGAGAGGACTGGGGTTTATATGAACAGTAC. The J gene is TRBJ2-7, the V gene TRBV30; 9 positions match TRBD2. The read falls 1 residue short of the CDR3 end, and the missing part is taken from the germline J gene. The CDR3 is made up of 14 amino acids. CDR1 and CDR2 (germline): SQVVS, ANEGSEA. V lost 0 bases and J lost 4; bases outside the gene matches: 4.

Notes on this clone: The listed genes are named as in mouse. The sequenced fragment ends 1 residue before the CDR3 boundary, so the rest is inferred from the germline J gene. The chain uses TRBV5 and TRBJ1-1, with a weak D call TRBD1 (6 bases). The germline V and J ends were trimmed by 4 bases and 6 bases, with 9 bases remaining between them. CDR3 length: 12 amino acids. Germline V gene sequence: CDR1 LGHNA, CDR2 YNLKQL (reference sequence). CDR3 bases read: TGTGCCAGCAGCCCTGGACAGTCAGAAGTCTTC. This codes for CASSPGQSEVF. The entire CDR3 reads CASSPGQSEVFF.

As to this clone: All gene names here are mouse names. The DNA ends 1 residue before the CDR3 does, and the rest of the CDR3 is filled in from the germline J gene. V is TRBV1 and J is TRBJ2-4, with a possible D match to TRBD1 (5 bases). Per germline, CDR1 NSQYPW and CDR2 LRSPGD (reference sequence). V lost 2 bases, J lost 0 bases, and 6 bases lay in between. This CDR3 comprises 14 residues. The CDR3 is CTCSARQSQNTLYF. The sequenced part of the CDR3 DNA is TGCACCTGCAGTGCAAGACAGAGTCAAAACACCTTGTAC.

A note on this clone: The gene symbols are mouse symbols. Here the CDR3 reads CASSILGGTGQLYF. CDR3 bases read: TGTGCCAGCAGTATCCTGGGGGGCACCGGGCAGCTCTAC. This sequence joins TRBV19 and TRBJ2-2, with TRBD2 identical over 8 bases. The CDR3 end falls 1 residue outside the read, so it is completed with the germline J gene. The CDR3 sequence is 14 residues long. Unmatched junction bases numbered 1, after V lost 2 bases and J lost 4 bases. Germline values: CDR1 FNHDT, CDR2 SITEND (reference sequence).

On this clone itself: Gene labels here are mouse ones. The CDR3 end falls 1 residue outside the read, so it is completed with the germline J gene. The chain carries TRBV19 and TRBJ2-1; 10 nucleotides align to TRBD1. Germline V gene data show CDR1 as FNHDT and CDR2 as SITEND (reference sequence). The CDR3 is 14 amino acids. J gave up 8 bases and V 4 bases, and 6 bases lay outside the gene matches. The sequenced part of the CDR3 DNA is TGTGCCAGCAGTCCTCCGGGACAGGGGACTGAGCAGTTC. This sequence encodes CASSPPGQGTEQF. The complete CDR3 sequence is CASSPPGQGTEQFF. Looking up the rest from reference TRBV19 and TRBJ2-1 gives the full variable domain: GGIITQTPKFLIGQEGQKLTLKCQQNFNHDTMYWYRQDSGKGLRLIYYSITENDLQKGDLSEGYDASREKKSSFSLTVTSAQKNEMAVFLCASSPPGQGTEQFFGPGTRLTVL.

About this clone itself: Genes and germline come from the mouse. Read sequence stops 1 residue before the CDR3 end, and the germline J gene provides the missing end. The chain links TRBV5 to TRBJ1-4; D is ambiguous. Germline V gene sequence: CDR1 LGHNA, CDR2 YNLKQL (reference sequence). Trimming stripped 4 bases from V and 0 bases from J, with 6 bases between. The CDR3 is 14 amino acids. CDR3 loop: CASSPRISNERLFF. The CDR3 DNA, read in part, is TGTGCCAGCAGCCCCAGAATTTCCAACGAAAGATTATTT.

Remarks on this clone: The gene names given are mouse names. The read falls 1 residue short of the CDR3 end, and the missing part is taken from the germline J gene. The V and J genes are TRBV1 and TRBJ1-1; D may be TRBD1 (5 bases). The V end lost 0 bases, the J end lost 1 base, and 12 bases lay between the germline ends. Per germline, CDR1 NSQYPW and CDR2 LRSPGD (reference sequence). This CDR3 region has 16 residues. The part of the CDR3 DNA that was read is TGCACCTGCAGTGCAGATCCCTACAGGAGAAACACAGAAGTCTTC. Protein product: CTCSADPYRRNTEVF. In full, the CDR3 is CTCSADPYRRNTEVFF.

Regarding this clone: Gene names are mouse gene names. The CDR3 end is not reached by the read, which stops 1 residue before it; the germline J gene fills it in. The rearrangement joins TRBV1 to TRBJ1-3, with D unresolved. The CDR3 is 15 amino acids. Per the germline V gene, CDR1 is NSQYPW and CDR2 is LRSPGD (reference sequence). The V end was cut by 0 bases, the J end by 0 bases, with 6 bases between. The covered CDR3 bases are TGCACCTGCAGTGCAGATGGGAGTTCTGGAAATACGCTCTAT. Translation gives CTCSADGSSGNTLY. The whole CDR3 sequence reads CTCSADGSSGNTLYF. Based on the CDR3 plus reference TRBV1 and TRBJ1-3, the full variable domain is VTLLEQNPRWRLVPRGQAVNLRCILKNSQYPWMSWYQQDLQKQLQWLFTLRSPGDKEVKSLPGADYLATRVTDTELRLQVANMSQGRTLYCTCSADGSSGNTLYFGEGSRLIVV.